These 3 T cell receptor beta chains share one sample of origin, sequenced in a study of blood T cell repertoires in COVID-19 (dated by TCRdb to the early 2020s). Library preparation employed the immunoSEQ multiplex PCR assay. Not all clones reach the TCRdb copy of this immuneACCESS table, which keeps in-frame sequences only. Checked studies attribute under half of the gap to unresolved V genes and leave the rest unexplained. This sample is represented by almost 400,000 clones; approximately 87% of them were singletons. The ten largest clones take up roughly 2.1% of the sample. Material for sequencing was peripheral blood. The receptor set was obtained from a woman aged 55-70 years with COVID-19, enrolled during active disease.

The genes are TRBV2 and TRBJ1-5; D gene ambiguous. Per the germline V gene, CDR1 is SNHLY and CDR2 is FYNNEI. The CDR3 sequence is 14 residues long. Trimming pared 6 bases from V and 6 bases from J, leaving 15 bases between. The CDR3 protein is CASRAPGGVQPQHF. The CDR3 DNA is TGTGCCAGCAGGGCCCCCGGCGGTGTTCAGCCCCAGCATTTT.

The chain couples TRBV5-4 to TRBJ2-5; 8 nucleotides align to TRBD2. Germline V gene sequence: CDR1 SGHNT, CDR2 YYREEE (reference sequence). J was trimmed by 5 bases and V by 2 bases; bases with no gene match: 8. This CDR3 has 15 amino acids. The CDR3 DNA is TGTGCCAGCAGCTTATCCAGCGGGGGTGCCGAGACCCAGTACTTC. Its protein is CASSLSSGGAETQYF.

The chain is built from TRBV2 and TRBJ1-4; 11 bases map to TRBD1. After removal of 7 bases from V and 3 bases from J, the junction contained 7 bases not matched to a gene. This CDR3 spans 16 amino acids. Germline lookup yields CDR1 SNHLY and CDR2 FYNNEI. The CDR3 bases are TGTGCCAGCACGAGGACAGGGGGCTTGTCTAATGAAAAACTGTTTTTT. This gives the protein CASTRTGGLSNEKLFF.